This T cell receptor (beta chain) was found in a study of blood T cell repertoires in COVID-19. Ages ranged from about 18 to 89 years, with residence in around 24 US areas. Allocation to cohorts depended on clinical history reported by the participants. V dropped 1 base and J dropped 5; count of bases not matched to a gene: 4. The germline V gene encodes CDR1 SEHNR and CDR2 FQNEAQ (reference sequence). The CDR3 is 15 residues long. Sequencing was performed with immunoSEQ multiplex PCR; in TCRdb, only in-frame clones are kept and a portion is missing. The profile shows around 180,000 clones, 89% of them singletons.

The sequence was collected from a woman in her 40s with acute COVID-19. Sequenced: PBMCs or T cells enriched from blood (not recorded which). This chain connects TRBV7-9 to TRBJ1-3; TRBD1 matches at 8 bases. The CDR3 DNA reads as TGTGCCAGCAGCTTAGGCGGACAGGGAAGAAACACCATATATTTT. Protein product: CASSLGGQGRNTIYF.